Shown below are 11 T cell receptor beta chains from a single sample sequenced in a study of T-cell reconstitution after alpha-beta-depleted transplantation in children. It was with unique molecular identifiers that the TCRbeta library was prepared. One entry per CDR3 protein results from TCRdb running MiXCR on the PCR reads. The sample consists of 900,000 or so distinct CDR3 sequences, 16% of them appearing once. The material sequenced was PBMCs, mostly from graft donor cells, taken 360 days after TCRalphabeta/CD19-depleted stem cell transplant. These receptor sequences come from a male patient between 5 and 17 years old who had a stem cell transplant for acute lymphoblastic leukemia, so the T cells may come from the graft donor.

A few counts support this clonotype. V and J are TRBV5-1 and TRBJ2-2, with D possibly TRBD1 on 6 matching bases. The CDR3 has 15 amino acids. Trimming left V 4 bases short and J 0 bases short, with 10 bases between. Germline V gene lookup returns CDR1 SGHRS and CDR2 YFSETQ. In DNA, the CDR3 is TGCGCCAGCAGCCCCCCAGGGGCGAACACCGGGGAGCTGTTTTTT. Translation gives CASSPPGANTGELFF. Based on the CDR3 plus reference TRBV5-1 and TRBJ2-2, the full variable domain is KAGVTQTPRYLIKTRGQQVTLSCSPISGHRSVSWYQQTPGQGLQFLFEYFSETQRNKGNFPGRFSGRQFSNSRSEMNVSTLELGDSALYLCASSPPGANTGELFFGEGSRLTVL.

This rearrangement joins TRBV7-9 to TRBJ2-7, with D possibly TRBD2 on 7 matching bases. The germline gives CDR1 SEHNR, CDR2 FQNEAQ (reference sequence). V was cut by 4 bases and J by 0 bases, with 10 bases left in between. The CDR3 runs 14 residues. The CDR3 loop is CASSYRDYSYEQYF. In DNA, the CDR3 is TGTGCCAGCAGCTACAGGGACTACTCCTACGAGCAGTACTTC.

In this sample, this clonotype turned up a few times. This chain links TRBV7-3 with TRBJ2-3, with D possibly being TRBD2 (5 bases). Germline CDR1 SGHTA, CDR2 FQGTGA. Trimming took off 1 base at V and 5 bases at J, with 16 bases between the two ends. The CDR3 is 16 amino acids. This CDR3 reads CASSLMMAGGGDTQYF. DNA of the CDR3: TGTGCCAGCAGCTTAATGATGGCTGGAGGTGGAGATACGCAGTATTTT.

This clonotype was detected many times. CDR3 sequence: CASTSGGTYNSPLHF. The CDR3 coding sequence is TGCGCCAGCACTTCGGGGGGTACCTATAATTCACCCCTCCACTTT. The J gene is TRBJ1-6, the V gene TRBV5-1; D perhaps matches TRBD1 (5 bases). The germline V and J ends were trimmed by 6 bases and 2 bases, with 12 bases remaining between them. Per germline, CDR1 SGHRS and CDR2 YFSETQ. The CDR3 totals 15 residues. Drawing the rest from reference TRBV5-1 and TRBJ1-6, the complete variable domain is KAGVTQTPRYLIKTRGQQVTLSCSPISGHRSVSWYQQTPGQGLQFLFEYFSETQRNKGNFPGRFSGRQFSNSRSEMNVSTLELGDSALYLCASTSGGTYNSPLHFGNGTRLTVT.

This clonotype was observed a handful of times. This chain uses TRBV29-1 with TRBJ2-7; D remains unclear. This CDR3 is built from 13 residues. Germline V gene data show CDR1 as SQVTM and CDR2 as ANQGSEA. Between the trimmed V and J ends, which lost 4 bases and 1 base, there was a span of 11 bases. The CDR3 DNA is TGCAGCGTTGTTAGCCGAAGATCCTACGAGCAGTACTTC. This codes for CSVVSRRSYEQYF.

This clonotype was detected many times. The chain links TRBV4-1 to TRBJ2-7; no clear D gene. Per germline, CDR1 MGHRA and CDR2 YSYEKL. With 1 base removed from V and 4 bases from J, the gap between germline ends came to 8 bases. CDR3 length equals 13 residues. The CDR3 spells CASSQATEYEQYF. CDR3 DNA: TGCGCCAGCAGCCAAGCTACGGAATACGAGCAGTACTTC.

V gene TRBV6-5 combines with J gene TRBJ2-6; D remains ambiguous. V was pared by 7 bases and J by 4 bases, with 14 bases between. This CDR3 contains 15 residues. Germline loops: CDR1 MNHEY, CDR2 SVGAGI. The CDR3 DNA is TGTGCCAGCACCGGCAGAGCCGACGGGGCCAACGTCCTGACTTTC. Protein sequence: CASTGRADGANVLTF.

V and J are TRBV12-3 or TRBV12-4 and TRBJ1-2, with D unclear. This CDR3 contains 14 residues. V was pared by 4 bases and J by 0 bases, with 9 bases between. The CDR3 spells CASSSVGANYGYTF. CDR3 DNA: TGTGCCAGCAGTTCCGTGGGCGCTAACTATGGCTACACCTTC.

This clonotype was detected ten times or more. This chain connects TRBV29-1 to TRBJ1-2; TRBD1 agrees at 10 bases. V dropped 7 bases and J dropped 10; count of bases not matched to a gene: 6. Germline-derived CDR1 and CDR2 are SQVTM and ANQGSEA. The CDR3 contains 11 residues. The DNA of the CDR3 is TGCAGCGCACGGACAGGGGGTGTCTACACCTTC. Its translation: CSARTGGVYTF.

This clonotype was counted at least ten times. CDR3 bases: TGTGCCAGCAGTGAATCACCGAACCTCTATGGCTACACCTTC. It codes for CASSESPNLYGYTF. The chain is built from TRBV25-1 and TRBJ1-2; D is uncertain. Germline V lookup: CDR1 MGHDK, CDR2 SYGVNS. Deletions cut 1 base from V and 4 bases from J, with 10 bases between. The CDR3 length is 14 residues.

This clonotype has more than one count but fewer than ten. This chain joins TRBV13 and TRBJ2-7; a possible D gene is TRBD2 (6 bases). This CDR3 comprises 14 residues. Looked up from germline, CDR1 is PRHDT and CDR2 is FYEKMQ (reference sequence). Trimming pared 10 bases from V and 0 bases from J, leaving 16 bases between. The CDR3 reads CATQPSVLSYEQYF. CDR3 nucleotides: TGTGCCACCCAACCTAGCGTGCTCTCCTACGAGCAGTACTTC.